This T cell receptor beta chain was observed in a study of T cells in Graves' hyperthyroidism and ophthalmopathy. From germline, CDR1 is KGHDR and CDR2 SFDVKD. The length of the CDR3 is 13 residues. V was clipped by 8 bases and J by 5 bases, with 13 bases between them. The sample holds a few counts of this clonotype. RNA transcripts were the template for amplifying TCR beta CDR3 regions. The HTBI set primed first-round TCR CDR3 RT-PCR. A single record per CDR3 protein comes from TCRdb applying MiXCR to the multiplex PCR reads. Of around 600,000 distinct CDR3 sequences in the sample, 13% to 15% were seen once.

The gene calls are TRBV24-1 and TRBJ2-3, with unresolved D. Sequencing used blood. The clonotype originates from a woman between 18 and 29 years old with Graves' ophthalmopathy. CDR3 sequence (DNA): TGTGCCACCACCTCCTCTAATGTAGATACGCAGTATTTT. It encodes CATTSSNVDTQYF.